These T cell receptor beta chains were read from a single sample in a study of OX40 agonist ivuxolimab in advanced cancers. Method: immunoSEQ multiplex PCR; TCRdb's copy keeps in-frame clones and lacks some. This table has about 51,000 clones, about 88% appearing once. The starting material was CD4+ or CD8+ T cells sorted from blood, obtained in a trial of the OX40 agonist ivuxolimab. Receptors originate from an adult with an advanced solid tumor such as melanoma, head and neck, liver or kidney cancer. Each CDR3 is given with its conserved first and last residue. The D gene is left open where the match is weak. Not all rows give a size; the values are once, few, many and, for expanded clones, a class.

>once|TRBJ2-7|TRBV19|TRBD2
TGTGCCAGTAGTATTTACTCTAGCGGGACCTACGAGCAGTACTTC
CASSIYSSGTYEQYF
>.|TRBJ1-4|TRBV7-6|.
TGTGCCAGCAGCTTGGTAATGGGTATTGAAAAACTGTTTTTT
CASSLVMGIEKLFF
>.|TRBJ2-3|TRBV30|TRBD2
TGTGCCTGGGGAACTAGCGGGGGGGCCTTAGATACGCAGTATTTT
CAWGTSGGALDTQYF
>.|TRBJ2-1|TRBV29-1|TRBD1
TGCAGCGTTGCGGGACAGGGGCGGGAGCAGTTCTTC
CSVAGQGREQFF
>.|TRBJ2-4|TRBV6-5|.
TGTGCCAGCAGGGAAGGTACAGCCAAAAACATTCAGTACTTC
CASREGTAKNIQYF
>.|TRBJ1-1|TRBV25-1|TRBD1
TGTGCCAGCATCCCAACGGGACAGGAGCTCTTTGAAGCTTTCTTT
CASIPTGQELFEAFF
>.|TRBJ1-2|TRBV30|.
TGTGCCTGGAAGTCTCAGACTAACTATGGCTACACCTTC
CAWKSQTNYGYTF
>few|TRBJ1-1|TRBV30|.
TGTGCCTGGAGTGTACAAGTCAACACTGAAGCTTTCTTT
CAWSVQVNTEAFF
>.|TRBJ2-5|TRBV2|TRBD2
TGTGCCAGCAGTGAGCGGGGGGGGAAGACCCAGTACTTC
CASSERGGKTQYF
>.|TRBJ1-4|TRBV30|TRBD1
TGTGCCTGGAGTGCCTTCAGGGGGCAAAGAACTAATGAAAAACTGTTTTTT
CAWSAFRGQRTNEKLFF
>once|TRBJ1-1|TRBV7-9|.
TGTGCCAGCAGCTTTTCGGGGGGTGAAGCTTTCTTT
CASSFSGGEAFF
>.|TRBJ2-7|TRBV7-6|.
TGTGCCAGCAGCCTCGGGACGGGGGAGCAGTACTTC
CASSLGTGEQYF
>.|TRBJ1-2|TRBV4-1|.
TGCGCCAGCACACGAGGAGACAGCTATACTAACTATGGCTACACCTTC
CASTRGDSYTNYGYTF
>.|TRBJ2-5|TRBV5-1|.
TGCGCCAGCAGCGACGGGGGTGGGGAGACCCAGTACTTC
CASSDGGGETQYF
>few|TRBJ1-1|TRBV6-5|.
TGTGCCAGCAGATCGAACACTGAAGCTTTCTTT
CASRSNTEAFF
>.|TRBJ1-1|TRBV2|TRBD1
TGTGCCAGCACCCAGGGGGCTGAGGTTGAAGCTTTCTTT
CASTQGAEVEAFF
>.|TRBJ2-7|TRBV11-2|.
TGTGCCAGCAGCCCCAGGGAATTGGGGGAGCAGTACTTC
CASSPRELGEQYF
>.|TRBJ1-2|TRBV2|.
TGTGCCAGCGAACGGATGGGGACTAACTATGGCTACACCTTC
CASERMGTNYGYTF
>.|TRBJ2-3|TRBV28|.
TGTGCCAGCAGTTTAAGTTGGGCGGCGAGCACAGATACGCAGTATTTT
CASSLSWAASTDTQYF
>.|TRBJ2-7|TRBV6-5|.
TGTGCCAGCAGTTACAGGAGGGCTAACACCTACGAGCAGTACTTC
CASSYRRANTYEQYF
>.|TRBJ1-3|TRBV30|.
TGTGCCTGGAGTGTACCGGGGGCGACCTTCTCTGGAAACACCATATATTTT
CAWSVPGATFSGNTIYF
>.|TRBJ2-5|TRBV27|TRBD2
TGTGCCAGCAGTTCCGTCGGGCGGGGGGGACAAGAGACCCAGTACTTC
CASSSVGRGGQETQYF
>.|TRBJ1-2|TRBV7-2|.
TGTGCCAGCAGCTTAGAGGATCCAAGATATGGCTACACCTTC
CASSLEDPRYGYTF
>.|TRBJ1-6|TRBV27|.
TGTGCCAGCAGTTTACAGGGAGGAAGAGATTCACCCCTCCACTTT
CASSLQGGRDSPLHF
>.|TRBJ2-1|TRBV2|.
TGTGCCAGCAGTGAAACGGGGGCGCGAAGGGGTGAGCAGTTCTTC
CASSETGARRGEQFF
>.|TRBJ2-2|TRBV19|.
TGTGCCAGATCGCCCGGGGAGCTGTTTTTT
CARSPGELFF
>once|TRBJ2-7|TRBV7-9|.
TGTGCCAGCAACTTATTGACTGGCGGACACTACGAGCAGTACTTC
CASNLLTGGHYEQYF
>.|TRBJ1-5|TRBV28|.
TGTGCCAGCAGGCAACAGGTACAGGCCCAGCATTTT
CASRQQVQAQHF
>.|TRBJ2-5|TRBV7-9|TRBD2
TGTGCCAGCAGGGTACCCGGCGGGGGGGAGACCCAGTACTTC
CASRVPGGGETQYF
>.|TRBJ2-1|TRBV7-7|.
TGTGCTAGCAGCTTAGGTAATGGGGGCACTGAGCAGTTCTTC
CASSLGNGGTEQFF
>few|TRBJ2-7|TRBV4-2|TRBD2
TGTGCCAGCAGCCTCGCTAGCGGGGATACTTCCTACGAGCAGTACTTC
CASSLASGDTSYEQYF
>once|TRBJ2-5|TRBV19|.
TGTGCCAGTAGTATCGGGAAGGAGTTCAAGTCTCAGACCCAGTACTTC
CASSIGKEFKSQTQYF
>.|TRBJ2-3|TRBV6-4|.
TGTGCCAGCTCCAACGGGGGATTCGGAAGCACAGATACGCAGTATTTT
CASSNGGFGSTDTQYF
>.|TRBJ1-3|TRBV6-1|.
TGTGCCAGCAGGACAGGAATCTCTGGAAACACCATATATTTT
CASRTGISGNTIYF
>once|TRBJ1-1|TRBV5-5|TRBD1
TGTGCCAGCAGCTTCACAGGGGCTGAAGCTTTCTTT
CASSFTGAEAFF
>.|TRBJ1-2|TRBV4-1|TRBD1
TGCGCCAGCAGCCAAGATCTTTCTCAGGGACAGAACTATGGCTACACCTTC
CASSQDLSQGQNYGYTF
>once|TRBJ1-1|TRBV5-4|TRBD1
TGTGCCAGCAGCTTGCGGACAGGGGGTCGAGCTTTCTTT
CASSLRTGGRAFF
>.|TRBJ1-1|TRBV28|.
TGTGCCAGCAGTTTATCTATCGGCACTGAAGCTTTCTTT
CASSLSIGTEAFF
>.|TRBJ2-1|TRBV2|.
TGTGCCAGCGGTTCCCGTGGGGGAAATGAGCAGTTCTTC
CASGSRGGNEQFF
>.|TRBJ1-2|TRBV5-4|.
TGTGCCAGCAGCTTAGGACCCTATGGCTACACCTTC
CASSLGPYGYTF
>.|TRBJ2-7|TRBV19|.
TGTGCCAGTTCCTCAGCAAGGCGGCATCCTAGCTCCTACGAGCAGTACTTC
CASSSARRHPSSYEQYF
>.|TRBJ2-7|TRBV6-4|.
TGTGCCAGCAGTGACTCGGGGGTTTACTACGAGCAGTACTTC
CASSDSGVYYEQYF
>.|TRBJ2-7|TRBV27|.
TGTGCCAGCAGTCTCAGACTCATCTCCTACGAGCAGTACTTC
CASSLRLISYEQYF